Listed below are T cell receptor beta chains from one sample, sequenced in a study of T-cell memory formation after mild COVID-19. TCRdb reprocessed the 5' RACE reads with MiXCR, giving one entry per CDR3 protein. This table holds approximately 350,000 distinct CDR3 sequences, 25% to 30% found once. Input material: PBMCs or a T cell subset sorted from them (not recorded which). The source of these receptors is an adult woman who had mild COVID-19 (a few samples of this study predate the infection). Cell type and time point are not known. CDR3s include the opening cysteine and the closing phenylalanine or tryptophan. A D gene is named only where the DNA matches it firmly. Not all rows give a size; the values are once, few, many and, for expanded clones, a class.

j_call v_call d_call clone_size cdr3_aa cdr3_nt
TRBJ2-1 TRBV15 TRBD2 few CATSRLTGGRNEQFF TGTGCCACCAGCAGGCTGACGGGGGGGCGCAATGAGCAGTTCTTC
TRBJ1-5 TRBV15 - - CATSSAPGRLSNQPQHF TGTGCCACCAGCAGCGCCCCGGGACGGCTCAGCAATCAGCCCCAGCATTTT
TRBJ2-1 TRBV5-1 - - CASSPEDWSSYNEQFF TGCGCCAGCAGCCCCGAGGACTGGAGCTCCTACAATGAGCAGTTCTTC
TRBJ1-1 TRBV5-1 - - CASRVTRDEAFF TGCGCCAGCAGAGTGACGCGGGATGAAGCTTTCTTT
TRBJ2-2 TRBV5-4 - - CASSPPPGFNTGELFF TGTGCCAGCAGCCCACCGCCGGGGTTTAACACCGGGGAGCTGTTTTTT
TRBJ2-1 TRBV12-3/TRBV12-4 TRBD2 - CASSPSGSLHEQFF TGTGCCAGCAGTCCTAGCGGGAGTCTGCATGAGCAGTTCTTC
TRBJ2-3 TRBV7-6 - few CASSLAARGTDTQYF TGTGCCAGCAGCTTAGCCGCCAGGGGCACAGATACGCAGTATTTT
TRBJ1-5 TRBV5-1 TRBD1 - CASSLGTGYNQPQHF TGCGCCAGCAGCTTAGGGACAGGGTACAATCAGCCCCAGCATTTT
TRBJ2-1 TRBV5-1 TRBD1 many CASSLGPGQGYNEQFF TGCGCCAGCAGCTTGGGGCCGGGACAGGGGTACAATGAGCAGTTCTTC
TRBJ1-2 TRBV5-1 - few CASSLGHMGDYGYTF TGCGCCAGCAGCTTGGGGCATATGGGCGACTATGGCTACACCTTC
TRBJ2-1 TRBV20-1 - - CSARDLGRSNNEQFF TGCAGTGCTAGAGATCTTGGTAGGTCCAACAATGAGCAGTTCTTC
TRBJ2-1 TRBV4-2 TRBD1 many CASSQTGDNEQFF TGTGCCAGCAGCCAGACAGGGGACAATGAGCAGTTCTTC
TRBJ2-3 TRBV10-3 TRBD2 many CAISEVAGAPDTQYF TGTGCCATCAGTGAGGTAGCGGGAGCCCCAGATACGCAGTATTTT
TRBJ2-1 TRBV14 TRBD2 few CASSQRLAGSYNEQFF TGTGCCAGCAGCCAACGACTAGCGGGATCCTACAATGAGCAGTTCTTC
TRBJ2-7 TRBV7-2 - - CASSLEWGEQYF TGTGCCAGCAGCTTAGAGTGGGGGGAGCAGTACTTC
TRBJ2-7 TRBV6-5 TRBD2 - CASSSSGNFYEQYF TGTGCCAGCAGTTCCAGCGGGAATTTCTACGAGCAGTACTTC
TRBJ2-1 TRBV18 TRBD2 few CASSPVSGRYNEQFF TGTGCCAGCTCGCCTGTTAGCGGGAGGTACAATGAGCAGTTCTTC
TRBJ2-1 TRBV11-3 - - CASSLTIGTPRGQFF TGTGCCAGCAGCCTGACAATCGGGACACCTCGTGGGCAGTTCTTC
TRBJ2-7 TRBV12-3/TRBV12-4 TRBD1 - CASSSTGEYEQYF TGTGCCAGCAGTTCGACAGGGGAGTACGAGCAGTACTTC
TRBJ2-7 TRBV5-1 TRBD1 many CASSQGAYEQYF TGCGCCAGCAGTCAGGGGGCCTACGAGCAGTACTTC
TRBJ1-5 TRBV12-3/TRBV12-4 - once CASSLGQEPNQPQHF TGTGCCAGCAGTTTAGGGCAGGAGCCTAATCAGCCCCAGCATTTT
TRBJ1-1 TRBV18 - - CASSPGIGDTEAFF TGTGCCAGCTCACCAGGCATAGGAGACACTGAAGCTTTCTTT
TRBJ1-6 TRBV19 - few CASNPARFEGNSPLHF TGTGCCAGTAACCCGGCCCGTTTCGAAGGGAATTCACCCCTCCACTTT
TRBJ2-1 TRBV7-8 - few CASSWSDNEQFF TGTGCCAGCAGCTGGAGCGACAATGAGCAGTTCTTC
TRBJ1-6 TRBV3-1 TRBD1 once CASSHPPGQANSPLHF TGTGCCAGCAGCCACCCCCCGGGACAGGCCAATTCACCCCTCCACTTT
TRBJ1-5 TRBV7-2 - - CASSPGFGQPQHF TGTGCCAGCAGCCCAGGGTTTGGGCAGCCCCAGCATTTT
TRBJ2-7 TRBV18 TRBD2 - CASSPPRPGGEQYF TGTGCCAGCTCTCCACCACGCCCGGGGGGAGAGCAGTACTTC
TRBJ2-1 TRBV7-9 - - CASSPGDLQADNEQFF TGTGCCAGCAGCCCGGGGGACTTGCAGGCTGACAATGAGCAGTTCTTC
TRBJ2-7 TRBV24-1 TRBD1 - CATSDPGQGKEQYF TGTGCCACCAGTGACCCGGGACAGGGTAAGGAGCAGTACTTC
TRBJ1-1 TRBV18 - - CASSTGGGAEAFF TGTGCCAGCTCCACGGGAGGGGGAGCTGAAGCTTTCTTT
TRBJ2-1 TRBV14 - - CASSPSDSDEQFF TGTGCCAGCAGTCCCTCCGACAGCGATGAGCAGTTCTTC
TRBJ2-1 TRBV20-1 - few CSALLRNHGNEQFF TGCAGTGCCCTTCTACGAAACCACGGGAATGAGCAGTTCTTC
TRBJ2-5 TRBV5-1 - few CASSLGTPRETQYF TGCGCCAGCAGCTTGGGGACTCCGAGGGAGACCCAGTACTTC
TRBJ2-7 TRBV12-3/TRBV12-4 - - CASSPVGAYEQYF TGTGCCAGCAGCCCCGTGGGGGCCTACGAGCAGTACTTC
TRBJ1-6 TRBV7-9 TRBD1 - CASSPLTRTGGHSPLHF TGTGCCAGCAGCCCTTTGACTAGGACAGGGGGTCACTCACCCCTCCACTTT
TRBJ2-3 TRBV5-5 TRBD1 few CASSLGFQGARDTQYF TGTGCCAGCAGCTTGGGCTTTCAGGGGGCCAGGGATACGCAGTATTTT
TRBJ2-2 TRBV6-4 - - CASSDLEYFVTGELFF TGTGCCAGCAGTGACTTAGAGTACTTCGTCACCGGGGAGCTGTTTTTT
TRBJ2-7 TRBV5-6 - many CASSSGSWSSYEQYF TGTGCCAGCAGCTCAGGATCGTGGTCTTCCTACGAGCAGTACTTC
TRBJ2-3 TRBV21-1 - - CASSTRGPVTDTQYF TGTGCCAGCAGCACCCGAGGGCCGGTCACAGATACGCAGTATTTT
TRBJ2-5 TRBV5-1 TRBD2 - CASSRPSGGNQETQYF TGCGCCAGCTCCCGACCTAGCGGGGGGAACCAAGAGACCCAGTACTTC
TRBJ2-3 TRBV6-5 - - CASSYEAGRTTDTQYF TGTGCCAGCAGTTACGAGGCAGGGCGGACCACAGATACGCAGTATTTT
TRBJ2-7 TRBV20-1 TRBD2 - CSARDVPSGTYEQYF TGCAGTGCTAGAGATGTGCCTAGCGGAACCTACGAGCAGTACTTC
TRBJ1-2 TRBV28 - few CASSLSAGTGGYTF TGTGCCAGCAGTTTATCCGCAGGGACGGGGGGCTACACCTTC
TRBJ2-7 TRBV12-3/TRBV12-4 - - CASSLLTGIAYEQYF TGTGCCAGCAGCCTACTCACAGGGATAGCCTACGAGCAGTACTTC
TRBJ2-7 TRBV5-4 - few CASSATAYEQYF TGTGCCAGCAGCGCTACCGCCTACGAGCAGTACTTC
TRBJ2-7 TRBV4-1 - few CASSHPGRGTYEQYF TGCGCCAGCAGCCACCCCGGGCGGGGAACCTACGAGCAGTACTTC
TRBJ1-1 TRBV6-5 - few CASSREWNTEAFF TGTGCCAGCAGCAGGGAGTGGAACACTGAAGCTTTCTTT
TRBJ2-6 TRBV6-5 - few CASSYSRWSSGANVLTF TGTGCCAGCAGTTACTCACGTTGGAGCTCTGGGGCCAACGTCCTGACTTTC
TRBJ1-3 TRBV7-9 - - CASSFGPGNTIYF TGTGCCAGCAGCTTCGGACCAGGAAACACCATATATTTT
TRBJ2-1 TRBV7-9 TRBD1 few CASSLDWTGFYNEQFF TGTGCCAGCAGCTTAGATTGGACAGGATTCTACAATGAGCAGTTCTTC